These 23 T cell receptor beta chains originate from one sample sequenced in a study of identical twins. TCRdb reprocessed the 5' RACE reads via MiXCR and lists one record per CDR3 protein. This table holds approximately 280,000 distinct CDR3 sequences, around 8.8% found once. These data are also associated with another study on yellow fever vaccine responses in identical twins.

Sequenced input: memory (CD45RO+) T cells sorted from blood. The receptors were sampled from a woman aged 18-29 years in good health.

This clonotype was seen a few times. The V and J genes are TRBV6-2 or TRBV6-3 and TRBJ2-7; tentative D call: TRBD2 (5 bases). The CDR3 has 15 residues. The V end lost 0 bases, the J end lost 2 bases, and 11 bases lay between the germline ends. Per germline, CDR1 MNHEY and CDR2 SVGEGT. The CDR3 here is CASSYSLAPTYEQYV. The CDR3 DNA reads TGTGCCAGCAGTTACTCTTTAGCGCCTACCTACGAGCAGTACGTC.

The chain links TRBV4-2 to TRBJ2-1; D perhaps matches TRBD2 (5 bases). The germline V gene has CDR1 LGHNA and CDR2 YNFKEQ. The CDR3 has 15 residues. Trimming shortened V by 5 bases and J by 5 bases, and 16 bases separated the two germline ends. The CDR3 DNA follows: TGTGCCAGCAGCGCGGTGGGAGTTGACCACAATGAGCAGTTCTTC. It is translated as CASSAVGVDHNEQFF.

At least ten counts were recorded for this clonotype. This chain uses TRBV7-3 with TRBJ1-3; the D gene is possibly TRBD1 (5 bases). The CDR3 is 13 amino acids. Germline V CDR1 and CDR2: SGHTA, FQGTGA. Trimming took 5 bases from V and 2 from J, leaving 7 bases between them. CDR3 in amino acids: CASSRDAGNTIYF. CDR3 DNA sequence: TGTGCCAGCAGCCGGGACGCTGGAAACACCATATATTTT.

V gene TRBV27 combines with J gene TRBJ2-3; 7 nucleotides line up with TRBD2. The CDR3 is made up of 15 amino acids. V lost 2 bases and J lost 7; bases outside the gene matches: 9. Germline V gene lookup returns CDR1 MNHEY and CDR2 SMNVEV (reference sequence). The CDR3 is CASSLESSGTNTQYF. Written as DNA, the CDR3 is TGTGCCAGCAGTTTAGAGTCTAGCGGAACTAATACGCAGTATTTT.

In its sample, this clonotype was seen many times. CDR3 region: CASSPGLQETQYF. CDR3 in DNA: TGTGCCAGCAGCCCTGGACTACAAGAGACCCAGTACTTC. The chain combines TRBV18 with TRBJ2-5, with D perhaps matching TRBD2 (6 bases). This CDR3 region has 13 residues. Per germline, CDR1 KGHSH and CDR2 LQKENI. Trimming removed 8 bases from V and 2 bases from J, with 12 bases in between.

This clonotype occurred a few times. CDR3 sequence: CASADRENSPLHF. The CDR3 coding sequence is TGTGCCAGCGCTGACAGGGAAAATTCACCCCTCCACTTT. The gene calls are TRBV11-1 and TRBJ1-6; TRBD1 matches 7 bases. J lost 7 bases, V lost 8 bases, and 5 bases had no gene match. CDR3 length: 13 residues. Germline CDR1 and CDR2: SGHAT and FQDESV (reference sequence).

This chain uses TRBV4-2 with TRBJ2-3; D might be TRBD1 or TRBD2, each matching 6 bases. Germline V gene lookup returns CDR1 LGHNA and CDR2 YNFKEQ. The CDR3 runs to 16 residues. Trimming stripped 3 bases from V and 3 bases from J, with 16 bases between. CDR3 in amino acids: CASSHLGGAGTDTQYF. In DNA, the CDR3 is TGTGCCAGCAGCCACTTGGGGGGCGCCGGAACAGATACGCAGTATTTT.

This clonotype was found a few times. The chain couples TRBV4-1 to TRBJ1-1; D unclear. This CDR3 region has 13 residues. V lost 1 base and J 11 bases, leaving 14 bases between the germline ends. Germline V gene data show CDR1 as MGHRA and CDR2 as YSYEKL. The DNA for the CDR3 is TGCGCCAGCAGCCAAGGAATGGGGAGGAACGCTTTCTTT. Translation: CASSQGMGRNAFF.

The CDR3: CATSNSPRGQETQYF. In DNA, the CDR3 is TGTGCCACCAGCAACTCCCCCCGTGGCCAAGAGACCCAGTACTTC. The chain uses TRBV15 and TRBJ2-5; D is unclear. Germline CDR1 is LNHNV and CDR2 is YYDKDF (reference sequence). Trimming pared 4 bases from V and 1 base from J, leaving 13 bases between. The CDR3 covers 15 residues.

This clonotype has at least ten counts. V usage is TRBV28 and J usage is TRBJ1-1, with D unclear. Looked up from germline, CDR1 is MDHEN and CDR2 is SYDVKM. Trimming stripped 6 bases from V and 10 bases from J, with 15 bases between. The CDR3 runs to 12 residues. The CDR3 sequence is CASRPEPGVAFF. In DNA, the CDR3 is TGTGCCAGCAGACCCGAGCCTGGGGTAGCTTTCTTT.

This clonotype was found many times. The V call is TRBV7-2, the J call TRBJ1-1; D is unclear. V lost 2 bases and J 11 bases, leaving 15 bases between the germline ends. Germline assignment: CDR1 SGHTA and CDR2 FQGNSA. The CDR3 covers 13 residues. DNA for the CDR3: TGTGCCAGCAGCTTAATAATGAGGATTGGGGCTTTCTTT. It yields the protein CASSLIMRIGAFF.

This clonotype was observed a handful of times. The chain combines TRBV10-3 with TRBJ1-2; TRBD1 aligns across 7 bases. There are 13 residues in the CDR3. In germline, CDR1 is ENHRY, CDR2 SYGVKD. Trimming removed 5 bases from V and 7 bases from J; junction bases left unmatched: 7. The CDR3 coding sequence is TGTGCCATCAGTACCGACAGGGATGTTGGCTACACCTTC. Translating gives CAISTDRDVGYTF.

This clonotype was picked up a small number of times. The CDR3 sequence: CASSVGPLGSNSPLHF. The CDR3 nucleotides read TGTGCCAGCAGCGTAGGCCCCCTCGGAAGTAATTCACCCCTCCACTTT. The rearrangement joins TRBV9 to TRBJ1-6; no definite D call. This CDR3 region has 16 residues. Germline V gene lookup returns CDR1 SGDLS and CDR2 YYNGEE. Trimming shortened V by 0 bases and J by 6 bases, and 13 bases separated the two germline ends.

This clonotype was seen ten or more times. The chain combines TRBV12-3 or TRBV12-4 with TRBJ2-3; TRBD2 is a possible D gene (6 bases). CDR3 length: 15 residues. V was cut by 5 bases and J by 0 bases, with 12 bases left in between. In nucleotides, the CDR3 is TGTGCCAGCAGTCCCGGCGGGGTTAGCACAGATACGCAGTATTTT. Its protein is CASSPGGVSTDTQYF.

This clonotype came up a few times. The chain links TRBV19 to TRBJ2-1; 7 bases line up with TRBD2. CDR1 is LNHDA, CDR2 SQIVND, per germline (reference sequence). The CDR3 length is 18 residues. After removal of 0 bases from V and 0 bases from J, the junction contained 8 bases not matched to a gene. The CDR3 region is CASSIDLWGGSSYNEQFF. The CDR3 region has the DNA TGTGCCAGTAGTATAGATCTATGGGGAGGGAGCTCCTACAATGAGCAGTTCTTC.

Ten or more counts support this clonotype. The chain combines TRBV7-4 with TRBJ2-7; 9 bases match TRBD1. There are 13 residues in the CDR3. Germline V gives CDR1 SGHVT, CDR2 SQSDAQ. The V segment lost 8 bases and the J segment 2 bases; nucleotides outside the gene matches: 4. CDR3 DNA: TGTGCCAGCGGACAGGGGATAACCTACGAGCAGTACGTC. It codes for CASGQGITYEQYV.

This clonotype was seen more than once but under ten times. The V gene is TRBV2, the J gene TRBJ2-7; D is perhaps TRBD1 or TRBD2 (5 bases each). The CDR3 runs to 13 residues. Germline CDR1 SNHLY, CDR2 FYNNEI. Trimming pared 6 bases from V and 13 bases from J, leaving 22 bases between. CDR3 in amino acids: CASRESGRPKLYV. CDR3 DNA sequence: TGTGCCAGCAGGGAGTCGGGACGCCCAAAGCTCTACGTC.

The V and J genes are TRBV10-3 and TRBJ1-1, with D possibly matching TRBD1 (5 bases). In germline, CDR1 is ENHRY, CDR2 SYGVKD. The CDR3 runs to 13 residues. The V gene lost 6 bases and the J gene lost 0 bases, with 8 bases spanning the gap. The chain's CDR3 is CAISLQVNTEAFF. The DNA of the CDR3 is TGTGCCATCAGCCTACAGGTGAACACTGAAGCTTTCTTT.

This clonotype was detected many times. This rearrangement joins TRBV12-3 or TRBV12-4 to TRBJ1-5; D gene uncertain. CDR3 length equals 15 residues. Trimming left V 6 bases short and J 0 bases short, with 12 bases between. The chain's CDR3 is CASRLGQNSNQPQHF. The CDR3 region has the DNA TGTGCCAGCAGGCTCGGGCAGAATAGCAATCAGCCCCAGCATTTT.

The rearrangement links TRBV28 to TRBJ2-1; no reliable D call. The CDR3 covers 15 residues. Per the germline V gene, CDR1 is MDHEN and CDR2 is SYDVKM. Trimming left V 4 bases short and J 8 bases short, with 18 bases between. The CDR3 protein is CASSSPGGVIYEQFF. The CDR3 coding sequence is TGTGCCAGCAGTTCCCCCGGTGGGGTTATCTATGAGCAGTTCTTC.

This clonotype was seen a few times. CDR3 residues: CSASPSTGRTYEQYF. The CDR3, as DNA: TGCAGTGCTAGTCCATCTACGGGGCGGACCTACGAGCAGTACTTC. This chain uses TRBV20-1 with TRBJ2-7, with D possibly being TRBD1 or TRBD2 (5 bases each). Between the trimmed V and J ends, which lost 3 bases and 2 bases, there was a span of 17 bases. Germline values: CDR1 DFQATT, CDR2 SNEGSKA (reference sequence). This CDR3 has 15 residues.

This chain uses TRBV24-1 with TRBJ2-2, with 8 bases aligning to TRBD1. The CDR3 sequence is 17 residues long. The junction had 4 bases not matched to a gene; V was cut back by 0 bases and J by 2 bases. Germline CDR1 is KGHDR and CDR2 is SFDVKD. The CDR3 spells CATSDLDRGPNTGELFF. The CDR3 DNA follows: TGTGCCACCAGTGATTTGGACAGGGGACCTAACACCGGGGAGCTGTTTTTT.

This clonotype was seen a few times. The chain is built from TRBV5-1 and TRBJ2-5; tentatively, D is TRBD2 (6 bases). Germline CDR1 is SGHRS and CDR2 is YFSETQ. Trimming took 0 bases from V and 6 from J, leaving 15 bases between them. The CDR3 is 15 residues long. The CDR3 loop reads CASSLAVGAGKTQYF. The CDR3 DNA reads as TGCGCCAGCAGCTTGGCCGTAGGGGCGGGGAAGACCCAGTACTTC.